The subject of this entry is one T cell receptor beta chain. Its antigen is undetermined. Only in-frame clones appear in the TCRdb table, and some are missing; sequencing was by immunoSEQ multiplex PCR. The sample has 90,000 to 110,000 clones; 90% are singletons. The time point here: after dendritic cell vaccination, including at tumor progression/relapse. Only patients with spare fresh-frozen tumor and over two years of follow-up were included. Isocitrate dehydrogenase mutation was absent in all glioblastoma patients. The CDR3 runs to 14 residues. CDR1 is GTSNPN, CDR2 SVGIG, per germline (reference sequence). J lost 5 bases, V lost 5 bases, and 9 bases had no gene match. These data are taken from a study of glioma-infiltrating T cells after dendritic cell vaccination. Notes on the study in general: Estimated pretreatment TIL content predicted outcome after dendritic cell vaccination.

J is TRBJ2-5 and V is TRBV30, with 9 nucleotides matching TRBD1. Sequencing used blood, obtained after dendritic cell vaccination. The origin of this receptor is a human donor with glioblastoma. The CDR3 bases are TGTGCCTGGTGGACCGGGACAGGGCAGGAGACCCAGTACTTC. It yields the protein CAWWTGTGQETQYF. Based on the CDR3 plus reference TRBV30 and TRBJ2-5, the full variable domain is SQTIHQWPATLVQPVGSPLSLECTVEGTSNPNLYWYRQAAGRGLQLLFYSVGIGQISSEVPQNLSASRPQDRQFILSSKKLLLSDSGFYLCAWWTGTGQETQYFGPGTRLLVL.